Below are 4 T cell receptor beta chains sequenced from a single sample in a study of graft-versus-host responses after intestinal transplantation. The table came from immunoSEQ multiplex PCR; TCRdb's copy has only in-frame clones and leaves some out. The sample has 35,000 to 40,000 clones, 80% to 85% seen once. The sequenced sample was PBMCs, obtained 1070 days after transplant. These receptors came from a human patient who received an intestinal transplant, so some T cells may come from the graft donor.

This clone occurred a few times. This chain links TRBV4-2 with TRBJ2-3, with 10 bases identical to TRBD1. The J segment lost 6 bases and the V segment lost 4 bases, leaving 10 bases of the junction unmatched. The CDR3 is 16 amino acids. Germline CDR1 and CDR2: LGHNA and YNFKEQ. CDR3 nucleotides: TGTGCCAGCAGCCGGGGGACAGGGGAGCGGGAGGATACGCAGTATTTT. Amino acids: CASSRGTGEREDTQYF.

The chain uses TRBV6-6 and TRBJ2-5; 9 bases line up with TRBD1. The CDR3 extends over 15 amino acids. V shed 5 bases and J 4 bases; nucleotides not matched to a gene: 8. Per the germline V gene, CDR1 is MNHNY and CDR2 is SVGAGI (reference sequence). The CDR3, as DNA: TGTGCCAGCAGTAACAGAGGGACAGGGAGAGAGACCCAGTACTTC. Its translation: CASSNRGTGRETQYF.

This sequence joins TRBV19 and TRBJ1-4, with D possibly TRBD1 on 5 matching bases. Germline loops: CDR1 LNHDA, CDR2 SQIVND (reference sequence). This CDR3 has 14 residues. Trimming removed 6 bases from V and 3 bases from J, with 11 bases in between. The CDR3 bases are TGTGCCAGTAGATCGGGACCATCTAATGAAAAACTGTTTTTT. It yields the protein CASRSGPSNEKLFF.

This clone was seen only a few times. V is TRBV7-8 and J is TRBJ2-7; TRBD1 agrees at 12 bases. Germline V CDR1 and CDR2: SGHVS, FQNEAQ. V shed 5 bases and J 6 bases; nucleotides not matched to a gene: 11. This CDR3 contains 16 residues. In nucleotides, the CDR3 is TGTGCCAGCAGCCTAACACCGGGACAGGGGGCGCCCGAGCAGTACTTC. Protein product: CASSLTPGQGAPEQYF.